This paragraph reports one T cell receptor beta chain. Its antigen has not been determined. Base qualities are missing; no much larger clone stands one base away. This sample is part of a study of T-cell memory formation after mild COVID-19 (dated by TCRdb to the early 2020s). Background on the whole study: TCR sequence clusters from the two donors were found to be largely donor specific. In a couple of donors, T-cell clones that expanded and contracted after mild COVID-19 were followed by sequencing TCRalpha and TCRbeta repertoires longitudinally. Two young, previously healthy adult volunteers made up the cohort, one male and one female.

Sequenced on an Illumina NovaSeq 6000. cDNA libraries for TCRalpha and TCRbeta were prepared by 5'RACE using constant-segment primers, with sample barcodes and unique molecular identifiers added. Trizol reagent was used to extract RNA from every sample. Libraries were amplified in two PCR steps, with a second sample barcode and Illumina TruSeq adapters added in the second step. Sequencing of libraries was performed on an Illumina NovaSeq with 2 x 150 bp paired-end reads. In the paper's pipeline: The reads were demultiplexed and collapsed into UMI-guided consensus sequences using migec v1.2.7. With mixcr v2.1.11, UMI consensuses were aligned to TRA and TRB V and J templates and assembled into clonotypes. A clonotype was counted as expanded or contracted only if both edgeR and NoisET called the change significant, with noise models trained on biological replicates. For edgeR calls, the cutoffs were a false discovery rate-adjusted p below 0.01 and a log2 fold-change threshold of 1. As an exploratory analysis of dynamics, PCA with hierarchical clustering was applied to max-normalized trajectories of the 1000 most abundant clonotypes. Separately sequenced CD4+ and CD8+ repertoires were used to assign the CD4 or CD8 phenotype of responding clones. Using fastp at Q25 and MiXCR, TCRdb reprocessed the public reads and kept productive beta chains. CDR3 protein sequences are deduplicated, and each keeps its most common genes and DNA. None of the V and J calls come from the authors' own analysis; TCRdb made them. For this sample the table gives about 180,000 distinct CDR3 sequences, of which 16% were detected only once. The top ten hold more than 2% of the sample.

V is pared back by 0 bases and J by 7 bases, with 19 bases lying between the germline termini. Taken from cysteine to phenylalanine, the CDR3 has 17 residues. Just CDR3 DNA is preserved here, 51 bases in frame from base 1. General study outcomes and caveats: Only a couple of mild cases were covered in the study, and larger cohorts including severe cases with pre-infection samples were considered necessary. The detection of some responding clones in pre-infection memory suggests that pre-existing cross-reactive memory T cells joined the SARS-CoV-2 response. Clones contracting from day 15 to 85 had balanced CD4/CD8 phenotypes, while a second wave expanding from day 15 to 37 was biased towards CD4+. Contracting CD4+ clones turned up mainly in the CM and EM memory subsets, whereas EMRA was where CD8+ clones were enriched. Whether the second-wave clones peaking on day 37 were SARS-CoV-2 specific was not confirmed.

Ficoll-Paque density gradient centrifugation was used to isolate PBMCs. The receptor was isolated from an adult woman who had mild COVID-19 (a few samples of this study predate the infection). The sample titles of this study are shuffled in the database, so cell type and time point are left out; the donor was told from shared clones. The chain is assembled from TRBV12-3 or TRBV12-4 and TRBJ2-4; the D region possibly corresponds to TRBD1 (5 bases align). The sequenced sample was PBMCs or a T cell subset sorted from them (not recorded which). CDR3 protein: CASSLAPQGISSNIQYF. The nucleotide sequence is given as TGTGCCAGCAGTTTAGCTCCCCAGGGAATTTCGTCGAACATTCAGTACTTC.